What follows are 24 T cell receptor beta chains derived from one specimen sequenced in a study of blood T cell repertoires in COVID-19 (dated by TCRdb to about 2020). The library was generated by the immunoSEQ multiplex PCR assay. TCRdb carries this immuneACCESS record with in-frame sequences only. Its versions omit some clonotypes, under half of them owing to an unresolved V gene in the studies checked, with the rest unexplained. The sample data list 150,000 to 200,000 clones, and around 85% of these were observed just once. The ten biggest clones cover about 10% of the sample. The sample consisted of peripheral blood. Receptor source: a man aged 55 to 70 with active or convalescent COVID-19.

The rearrangement uses TRBV2 and TRBJ1-5; 8 bases fit TRBD1. The CDR3 covers 15 residues. Germline V gives CDR1 SNHLY, CDR2 FYNNEI. Trimming took 5 bases from V and 6 from J; bases not matched to a gene: 9. The CDR3 is CASSPGQGLGQPQHF. The CDR3 DNA reads TGTGCCAGCAGTCCTGGACAGGGATTAGGTCAGCCCCAGCATTTT.

V usage is TRBV28 and J usage is TRBJ2-5, with a weak D call TRBD1 (6 bases). V was pared by 7 bases and J by 7 bases, with 16 bases between. This CDR3 has 13 amino acids. Germline V CDR1 and CDR2: MDHEN, SYDVKM. CDR3 region: CASIPNRVGTQYF. In DNA form, the CDR3 reads TGTGCCAGCATCCCCAACAGGGTCGGGACCCAGTACTTC.

This chain connects TRBV4-2 to TRBJ2-1; 12 nucleotides agree with TRBD2. The trim removed 4 bases at V and 6 bases at J, leaving 1 base unmatched. CDR1 is LGHNA and CDR2 is YNFKEQ in the germline V gene. This CDR3 is 14 amino acids long. The CDR3 DNA sequence: TGTGCCAGCAGCCCGGGACTAGCGGGCAATGAGCAGTTCTTC. Amino acid sequence: CASSPGLAGNEQFF.

This chain's CDR3 is CASSLVAGGQDEQFF. CDR3 DNA: TGTGCCAGCAGCTTAGTGGCGGGGGGGCAGGATGAGCAGTTCTTC. V usage is TRBV13 and J usage is TRBJ2-1; 9 nucleotides align to TRBD2. This CDR3 spans 15 amino acids. V lost 1 base and J lost 8; bases outside the gene matches: 6. The germline V gene has CDR1 PRHDT and CDR2 FYEKMQ (reference sequence).

Here the CDR3 reads CSVRGQGMGSYEQYF. CDR3 nucleotide sequence: TGCAGCGTTCGGGGACAGGGAATGGGCTCCTACGAGCAGTACTTC. The chain couples TRBV29-1 to TRBJ2-7; 9 nucleotides line up with TRBD1. The CDR3 has 15 amino acids. Germline lookup yields CDR1 SQVTM and CDR2 ANQGSEA. Trimming cost V 5 bases and J 0 bases; bases outside gene matches: 8.

The rearrangement links TRBV14 to TRBJ2-7; tentatively, D is TRBD1 (5 bases). The V end was cut by 1 base, the J end by 1 base, with 14 bases between. CDR1 and CDR2 from the germline V gene are SGHDN and FVKESK. The CDR3 loop spans 16 amino acids. The CDR3 sequence: CASSQGQGLKSYEQYF. In nucleotides, the CDR3 is TGTGCCAGCAGCCAAGGCCAGGGCCTCAAATCCTACGAGCAGTACTTC. Full variable domain (missing parts from reference TRBV14 and TRBJ2-7): EAGVTQFPSHSVIEKGQTVTLRCDPISGHDNLYWYRRVMGKEIKFLLHFVKESKQDESGMPNNRFLAERTGGTYSTLKVQPAELEDSGVYFCASSQGQGLKSYEQYFGPGTRLTVT.

This sequence joins TRBV6-5 and TRBJ1-2; D possibly corresponds to TRBD1 (6 bases). Trimming took 6 bases from V and 5 from J, leaving 16 bases between them. CDR3 length equals 14 residues. From germline, CDR1 is MNHEY and CDR2 SVGAGI. This chain's CDR3 is CASSNSGELYGYTF. The CDR3 bases are TGTGCCAGCAGCAATTCAGGGGAACTTTATGGCTACACCTTC.

The V gene is TRBV11-3, the J gene TRBJ2-1, with 9 bases that match TRBD1. V dropped 5 bases and J dropped 9; count of bases not matched to a gene: 5. The CDR3 has 13 amino acids. Germline V CDR1 and CDR2: SGHNT, YENEEA. As DNA, the CDR3 is TGTGCCAGCAGCCGGGACAGGGTTGGTGAGCAGTTCTTC. It translates to CASSRDRVGEQFF.

The gene calls are TRBV7-9 and TRBJ1-3; 7 bases align to TRBD1. Losses at the gene ends were 5 bases for V and 1 base for J; bases not matched to a gene: 2. This CDR3 is 14 amino acids long. Germline V CDR1 and CDR2: SEHNR, FQNEAQ (reference sequence). The CDR3 DNA follows: TGTGCCAGCAGCGCGACAGGGTCTGGAAACACCATATATTTT. This encodes CASSATGSGNTIYF.

The chain uses TRBV11-2 and TRBJ1-1, with D possibly TRBD1 on 6 matching bases. Germline assignment: CDR1 SGHAT and CDR2 FQNNGV. Trimming cost V 8 bases and J 10 bases, with 23 bases left between them. The CDR3 is 14 residues long. This CDR3 reads CASGTVGGTPRAFF. The CDR3 nucleotides read TGTGCCAGCGGTACAGTAGGGGGAACGCCTCGAGCTTTCTTT. Variable domain in full (rest from reference TRBV11-2 and TRBJ1-1): EAGVAQSPRYKIIEKRQSVAFWCNPISGHATLYWYQQILGQGPKLLIQFQNNGVVDDSQLPKDRFSAERLKGVDSTLKIQPAKLEDSAVYLCASGTVGGTPRAFFGQGTRLTVV.

The V call is TRBV28, the J call TRBJ1-5; a possible D gene is TRBD1 (6 bases). Germline V lookup: CDR1 MDHEN, CDR2 SYDVKM. V lost 6 bases, J lost 3 bases, and 12 bases lay in between. The CDR3 contains 14 residues. The CDR3 here is CASRGGGTNQPQHF. In DNA, the CDR3 is TGTGCCAGCAGAGGGGGGGGAACCAATCAGCCCCAGCATTTT.

This clone has only a few counts. This chain joins TRBV2 and TRBJ1-4; unclear D gene. The CDR3 extends over 12 amino acids. CDR1 is SNHLY, CDR2 FYNNEI, per germline. Trimming took 4 bases from V and 8 from J, leaving 8 bases between them. Here the CDR3 reads CASSAVEEKLFF. Written as DNA, the CDR3 is TGTGCCAGCAGTGCGGTCGAGGAAAAACTGTTTTTT.

This clone occurred a few times. The CDR3 reads CASSSFGESVDTQYF. For the CDR3, the DNA is TGTGCCAGCAGTTCGTTCGGGGAATCGGTGGATACGCAGTATTTT. The J gene is TRBJ2-3, the V gene TRBV27, with a possible D match to TRBD2 (5 bases). V was cut by 4 bases and J by 6 bases, with 17 bases left in between. Germline CDR1 is MNHEY and CDR2 is SMNVEV (reference sequence). This CDR3 contains 15 residues.

The chain links TRBV19 to TRBJ1-4; D call uncertain. This CDR3 is 13 amino acids long. V gave up 9 bases and J gave up 1 base, with 9 bases separating them. Germline CDR1 LNHDA, CDR2 SQIVND (reference sequence). The CDR3 DNA follows: TGTGCCAGCAAACAGCAAACTAATGAAAAACTGTTTTTT. This translates into CASKQQTNEKLFF.

The V and J genes are TRBV9 and TRBJ2-2, with D maybe TRBD1 (6 bases). V lost 4 bases and J lost 0, with 10 bases in between. The CDR3 runs to 15 residues. Germline V CDR1 and CDR2: SGDLS, YYNGEE. CDR3 DNA: TGTGCCAGCAGCCTTGGGACACCGAACACCGGGGAGCTGTTTTTT. This translates into CASSLGTPNTGELFF.

V and J are TRBV3-1 (or the pseudogene TRBV3-2) and TRBJ2-1, with D tentatively TRBD1 (6 bases). Germline V gene sequence: CDR1 LGHDT, CDR2 YNNKEL (reference sequence). Trimming cost V 4 bases and J 7 bases, with 8 bases left between them. The CDR3 contains 12 residues. CDR3 nucleotides: TGTGCCAGCAGCCCTCAGGGGAATGAGCAGTTCTTC. Protein: CASSPQGNEQFF.

This clone was counted a single time. The chain links TRBV7-6 to TRBJ2-1; a possible D gene is TRBD1 (6 bases). Germline values: CDR1 SGHVS, CDR2 FNYEAQ. The CDR3 consists of 16 residues. Trimming pared 5 bases from V and 4 bases from J, leaving 18 bases between. As DNA, the CDR3 is TGTGCCAGCAGCCGGCAAAAAAACAGGGTGTACAATGAGCAGTTCTTC. This gives the protein CASSRQKNRVYNEQFF.

The J gene is TRBJ1-2, the V gene TRBV3-1 (or the pseudogene TRBV3-2); D possibly corresponds to TRBD1 (6 bases). Germline CDR1 and CDR2: LGHDT and YNNKEL (reference sequence). V lost 4 bases, J lost 2 bases, and 8 bases lay in between. This CDR3 is 13 amino acids long. The CDR3 spells CASSRTDNYGYTF. CDR3 coding DNA: TGTGCCAGCAGCCGGACAGACAACTATGGCTACACCTTC.

The chain links TRBV11-3 to TRBJ2-1; 9 nucleotides agree with TRBD1. This CDR3 contains 14 residues. Germline CDR1 is SGHNT and CDR2 is YENEEA. Trimming removed 5 bases from V and 8 bases from J; junction bases left unmatched: 7. In DNA form, the CDR3 reads TGTGCCAGCAGCCGAGGGACAGGGCAACATGAGCAGTTCTTC. This codes for CASSRGTGQHEQFF. The full variable domain, with the rest looked up from reference TRBV11-3 and TRBJ2-1, is EAGVVQSPRYKIIEKKQPVAFWCNPISGHNTLYWYLQNLGQGPELLIRYENEEAVDDSQLPKDRFSAERLKGVDSTLKIQPAELGDSAVYLCASSRGTGQHEQFFGPGTRLTVL.

This rearrangement joins TRBV7-9 to TRBJ1-4; a possible D gene is TRBD1 (6 bases). Germline loops: CDR1 SEHNR, CDR2 FQNEAQ (reference sequence). V lost 4 bases, J lost 8 bases, and 8 bases lay in between. This CDR3 is built from 12 residues. The CDR3 DNA reads as TGTGCCAGCAGCTCGCAGGGGGAAAAACTGTTTTTT. Translated: CASSSQGEKLFF.

This clone has only a few counts. The chain is built from TRBV19 and TRBJ1-1, with 8 bases aligning to TRBD1. Germline CDR1 LNHDA, CDR2 SQIVND (reference sequence). The CDR3 extends over 14 amino acids. The V and J ends lost 7 bases and 4 bases, in that order; junction bases with no gene match: 8. CDR3 sequence reads: CASKTRQGSTEAFF. The CDR3 DNA sequence: TGTGCCAGTAAAACAAGACAGGGGAGCACTGAAGCTTTCTTT. The full variable domain, rest sourced from reference TRBV19 and TRBJ1-1, is DGGITQSPKYLFRKEGQNVTLSCEQNLNHDAMYWYRQDPGQGLRLIYYSQIVNDFQKGDIAEGYSVSREKKESFPLTVTSAQKNPTAFYLCASKTRQGSTEAFFGQGTRLTVV.

The chain joins TRBV14 to TRBJ2-7, with 9 nucleotides matching TRBD1. Germline lookup yields CDR1 SGHDN and CDR2 FVKESK. The trim removed 1 base at V and 4 bases at J, leaving 2 bases unmatched. The CDR3 covers 14 residues. The CDR3: CASSQAGTGYEQYF. The CDR3 bases are TGTGCCAGCAGCCAAGCCGGGACAGGGTACGAGCAGTACTTC.

The rearrangement uses TRBV2 and TRBJ1-4, with D possibly matching TRBD1 (6 bases). Trimming pared 7 bases from V and 7 bases from J, leaving 16 bases between. The CDR3 totals 14 residues. Germline CDR1 reads SNHLY; CDR2 reads FYNNEI. CDR3 nucleotide sequence: TGTGCCAGCACCCCCCCAGGGGCGGTTGAAAAACTGTTTTTT. It is translated as CASTPPGAVEKLFF.

This clone has just one count. The chain couples TRBV5-5 to TRBJ2-7; D may be TRBD1 (6 bases). Germline V gene data show CDR1 as SGHKS and CDR2 as YYEKEE (reference sequence). V dropped 6 bases and J dropped 0 bases, with 16 bases sitting between them. The CDR3 spans 15 residues. CDR3 coding DNA: TGTGCCAGCAACTCCGGGACAAGCGACTCCTACGAGCAGTACTTC. It encodes CASNSGTSDSYEQYF.